This T cell receptor (beta chain) is drawn from a study of human T cells and chemical hapten exposure. Whole-study results and caveats: TCRs above 1 in 1000 frequency did not change with DPC sensitization.

Each CDR3 protein is one row after TCRdb ran MiXCR on the RACE reads. Of approximately 370,000 distinct CDR3 sequences listed, approximately 5.8% are singletons. To note about this clonotype: Its specificity is unknown.

Time point of the sample: pre-sensitization, week 0. Treatment given: therapeutic diphenylcyclopropenone sensitization with weekly scalp DPC. Trimming cost V 7 bases and J 6 bases; bases outside gene matches: 7. Germline V gene sequence: CDR1 SNHLY, CDR2 FYNNEI. The CDR3 runs to 15 residues. The gene calls are TRBV2 and TRBJ2-2; 11 bases are a match to TRBD2. The sequence derives from a woman aged 18-29 years with alopecia areata. Some clones in this sample may be carry-over from other donors' samples. The sequencing here drew on whole blood, taken in connection with sensitization to the hapten diphenylcyclopropenone (DPC). The CDR3 region has the DNA TGTGCCAGCAAGTTCCTAGCGGGGGGTCCCGGGGAGCTGTTTTTT. As protein: CASKFLAGGPGELFF.